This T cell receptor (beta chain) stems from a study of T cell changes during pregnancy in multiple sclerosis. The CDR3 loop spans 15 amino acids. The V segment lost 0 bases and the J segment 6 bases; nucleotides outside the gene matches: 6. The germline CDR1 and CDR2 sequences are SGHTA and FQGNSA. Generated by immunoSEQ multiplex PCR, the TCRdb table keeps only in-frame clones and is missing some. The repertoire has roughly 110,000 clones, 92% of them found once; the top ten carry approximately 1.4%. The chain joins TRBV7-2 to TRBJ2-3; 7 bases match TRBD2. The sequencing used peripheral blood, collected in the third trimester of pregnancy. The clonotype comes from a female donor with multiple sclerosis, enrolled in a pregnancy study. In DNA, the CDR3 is TGTGCCAGCAGCTTAGCGGCGGGGGAGGTGGATACGCAGTATTTT. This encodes CASSLAAGEVDTQYF. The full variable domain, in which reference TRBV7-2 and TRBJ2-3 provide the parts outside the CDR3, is GAGVSQSPSNKVTEKGKDVELRCDPISGHTALYWYRQSLGQGLEFLIYFQGNSAPDKSGLPSDRFSAERTGGSVSTLTIQRTQQEDSAVYLCASSLAAGEVDTQYFGPGTRLTVL.